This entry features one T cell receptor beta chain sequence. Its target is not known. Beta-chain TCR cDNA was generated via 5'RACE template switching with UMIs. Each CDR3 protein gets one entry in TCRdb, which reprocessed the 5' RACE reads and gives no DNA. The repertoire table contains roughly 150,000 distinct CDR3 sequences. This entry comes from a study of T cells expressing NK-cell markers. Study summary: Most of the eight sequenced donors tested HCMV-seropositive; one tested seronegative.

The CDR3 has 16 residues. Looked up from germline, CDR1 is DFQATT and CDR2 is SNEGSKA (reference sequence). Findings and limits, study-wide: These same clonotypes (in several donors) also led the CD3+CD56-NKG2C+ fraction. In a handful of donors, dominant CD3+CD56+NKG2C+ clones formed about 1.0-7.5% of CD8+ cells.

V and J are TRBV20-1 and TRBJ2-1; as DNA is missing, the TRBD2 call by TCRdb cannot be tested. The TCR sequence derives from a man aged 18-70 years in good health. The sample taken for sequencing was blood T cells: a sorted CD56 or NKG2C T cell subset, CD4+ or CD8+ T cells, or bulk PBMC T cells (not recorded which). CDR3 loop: CSAIKVEGSSYNEQFF.